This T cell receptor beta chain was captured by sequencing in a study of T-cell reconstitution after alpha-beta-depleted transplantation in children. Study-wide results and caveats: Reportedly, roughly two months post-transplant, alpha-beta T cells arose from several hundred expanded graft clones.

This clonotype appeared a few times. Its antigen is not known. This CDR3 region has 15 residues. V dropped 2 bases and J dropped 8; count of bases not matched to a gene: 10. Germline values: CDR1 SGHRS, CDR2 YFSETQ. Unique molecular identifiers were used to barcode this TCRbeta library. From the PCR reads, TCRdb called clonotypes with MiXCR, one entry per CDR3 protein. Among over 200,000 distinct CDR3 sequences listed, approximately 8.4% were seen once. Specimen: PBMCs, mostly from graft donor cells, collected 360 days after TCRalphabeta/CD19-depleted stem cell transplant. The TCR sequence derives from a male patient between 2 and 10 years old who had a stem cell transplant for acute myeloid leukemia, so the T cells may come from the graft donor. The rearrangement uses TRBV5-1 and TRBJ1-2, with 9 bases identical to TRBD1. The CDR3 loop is CASSLVSGQGYGYTF. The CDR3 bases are TGCGCCAGCAGCTTAGTTTCGGGACAGGGCTACGGCTACACCTTC.